This note documents a single TCR beta chain sequence. Its cognate antigen is unknown. Data came from immunoSEQ multiplex PCR; TCRdb stores just in-frame clones and leaves some out. The table records about 55,000 clones, 87% of them present only once. The CDR3 runs 11 residues. Trimming left V 12 bases short and J 6 bases short, with 11 bases between. In germline, CDR1 is KGHDR, CDR2 SFDVKD. This entry comes from a study of T cell responses to AZD1222 COVID-19 vaccine. Study information: Pooled in the analysis were second doses at about 4 or about 12 weeks. Study-wide results and limits: White British ancestry dominated among donors, who included more females, and clonal diversity was possibly underestimated. With two AZD1222 doses given, Spike-specific TCR breadth and depth both rose.

This receptor was obtained from an adult in good health. This specimen consisted of peripheral blood, obtained on day 0 of AZD1222 vaccination. This chain connects TRBV24-1 to TRBJ1-3; TRBD1 might be the D (5 bases). CDR3 nucleotide sequence: TGTGCCCCCGTGGGGGTAAACACCATATATTTT. Its protein product is CAPVGVNTIYF.